One and the same sample provided the 25 T cell receptor beta chains below, sequenced in a study of cytomegalovirus exposure and HLA in healthy donors. PCR primers comprised 60 Vbeta and 13 Jbeta primers. Only in-frame clones appear in the TCRdb table, and some are missing; sequencing was by immunoSEQ multiplex PCR. The sample has about 83,000 clones; around 71% are singletons. The sequenced sample consisted of PBMCs. Source of these receptors: a man in his 60s in good health and CMV-seronegative.

The chain joins TRBV2 to TRBJ2-5; 7 bases map to TRBD2. This CDR3 comprises 13 residues. J lost 9 bases, V lost 1 base, and 5 bases had no gene match. Germline-derived CDR1 and CDR2 are SNHLY and FYNNEI. This CDR3 is CASSEGGGMAQYF. As DNA, the CDR3 is TGTGCCAGCAGTGAAGGCGGGGGAATGGCCCAGTACTTC.

The chain joins TRBV20-1 to TRBJ1-4; D may be TRBD1 (5 bases). Germline V gene lookup returns CDR1 DFQATT and CDR2 SNEGSKA (reference sequence). This CDR3 spans 11 amino acids. The CDR3: CRGQGGEKLFF. In DNA form, the CDR3 reads TGCAGGGGTCAGGGCGGCGAAAAACTGTTTTTT.

This chain uses TRBV9 with TRBJ2-3; D possibly corresponds to TRBD1 (6 bases). CDR3 length: 15 residues. The V gene's germline CDR1 is SGDLS and CDR2 YYNGEE. Between the trimmed V and J ends, which lost 0 bases and 0 bases, there was a span of 8 bases. The CDR3 DNA sequence: TGTGCCAGCAGCGTAGCTGGACAGAGCACAGATACGCAGTATTTT. Its protein product is CASSVAGQSTDTQYF.

The chain is built from TRBV7-2 and TRBJ1-4, with D possibly being TRBD1 (5 bases). The CDR3 spans 15 residues. Trimming pared 2 bases from V and 7 bases from J, leaving 14 bases between. Germline CDR1 reads SGHTA; CDR2 reads FQGNSA. The CDR3 protein is CASSLLGLSGEKLFF. The CDR3 bases are TGTGCCAGCAGCTTACTGGGACTAAGCGGTGAAAAACTGTTTTTT.

J is TRBJ2-1 and V is TRBV14; 8 positions match TRBD1. The CDR3 is made up of 14 amino acids. With 4 bases clipped from V and 13 bases from J, the junction kept 12 bases outside the gene matches. Germline loops: CDR1 SGHDN, CDR2 FVKESK. Here the CDR3 reads CASSLGGTGNYQFF. DNA of the CDR3: TGTGCCAGCAGCCTTGGCGGGACAGGAAACTATCAGTTCTTC.

The V call is TRBV2, the J call TRBJ1-6; D perhaps matches TRBD1 (5 bases). The CDR3 sequence is 14 residues long. CDR1 is SNHLY and CDR2 is FYNNEI in the germline V gene. Trimming took 6 bases from V and 9 from J, leaving 15 bases between them. In nucleotides, the CDR3 is TGTGCCAGCAGGGGTCCCAGGGCGAGTTCACCCCTCCACTTT. This codes for CASRGPRASSPLHF.

The CDR3 sequence is CASSWEGQGNEQYF. The DNA of the CDR3 is TGCGCCAGCAGCTGGGAGGGACAGGGGAACGAGCAGTACTTC. V and J are TRBV5-1 and TRBJ2-7, with 10 bases that match TRBD1. Germline CDR1 and CDR2: SGHRS and YFSETQ. The CDR3 sequence is 14 residues long. The trim removed 3 bases at V and 5 bases at J, leaving 5 bases unmatched.

The V call is TRBV5-6, the J call TRBJ2-5; D is ambiguous. CDR1 is SGHDT and CDR2 is YYEEEE in the germline V gene. The CDR3 length is 14 residues. The V end was cut by 2 bases, the J end by 2 bases, with 10 bases between. In nucleotides, the CDR3 is TGTGCCAGCAGCTTACCAGGAACTCAAGAGACCCAGTACTTC. Protein product: CASSLPGTQETQYF.

This chain joins TRBV9 and TRBJ2-4, with D maybe TRBD2 (6 bases). With 3 bases removed from V and 5 bases from J, the gap between germline ends came to 18 bases. The germline V gene encodes CDR1 SGDLS and CDR2 YYNGEE. The CDR3 has 16 residues. Written as DNA, the CDR3 is TGTGCCAGCAGCGCCGGGACTCCTCACCCTCAAAACATTCAGTACTTC. This encodes CASSAGTPHPQNIQYF.

Written as DNA, the CDR3 is TGTGCCAGCAGCTTAGGGCCGGATCTAGCGGCGAAATACAATGAGCAGTTCTTC. Protein: CASSLGPDLAAKYNEQFF. The chain combines TRBV11-2 with TRBJ2-1, with 7 positions matching TRBD2. The length of the CDR3 is 18 residues. Germline trimming cut 1 base from V and 4 bases from J; bases unmatched to any gene: 13. CDR1 is SGHAT and CDR2 is FQNNGV in the germline V gene.

The chain links TRBV20-1 to TRBJ2-7; tentative D call: TRBD2 (5 bases). The CDR3 sequence is 10 residues long. Deletions cut 5 bases from V and 6 bases from J, with 8 bases between. Germline assignment: CDR1 DFQATT and CDR2 SNEGSKA (reference sequence). CDR3 amino acids: CSAWEPEQYF. The DNA of the CDR3 is TGCAGTGCTTGGGAGCCCGAGCAGTACTTC.

This sequence joins TRBV6-5 and TRBJ2-1; 12 bases agree with TRBD2. Germline lookup yields CDR1 MNHEY and CDR2 SVGAGI. The J segment lost 10 bases and the V segment lost 2 bases, leaving 6 bases of the junction unmatched. The CDR3 spans 15 residues. In DNA, the CDR3 is TGTGCCAGCAGTTACCCGACTAGCGGGAGCGGAGAGCAGTTCTTC. This codes for CASSYPTSGSGEQFF.

The genes are TRBV5-1 and TRBJ2-7; 9 bases are shared with TRBD1. CDR3 length equals 16 residues. Germline V gives CDR1 SGHRS, CDR2 YFSETQ. Germline trimming cut 4 bases from V and 6 bases from J; bases unmatched to any gene: 14. The DNA of the CDR3 is TGCGCCAGCAGCCTTGACGGGACAGGGTGGAGCGGCGAGCAGTACTTC. This codes for CASSLDGTGWSGEQYF. Drawing the rest from reference TRBV5-1 and TRBJ2-7, the complete variable domain is KAGVTQTPRYLIKTRGQQVTLSCSPISGHRSVSWYQQTPGQGLQFLFEYFSETQRNKGNFPGRFSGRQFSNSRSEMNVSTLELGDSALYLCASSLDGTGWSGEQYFGPGTRLTVT.

This clone was seen a single time. J is TRBJ2-3 and V is TRBV6-1; TRBD2 is a possible D gene (6 bases). The CDR3 is 12 residues long. The germline CDR1 and CDR2 sequences are MNHNS and SASEGT. V lost 8 bases to trimming and J lost 2 bases, with 8 bases between them. The CDR3: CASGGDTDTQYF. The DNA for the CDR3 is TGTGCCAGCGGCGGGGACACAGATACGCAGTATTTT.

The V and J genes are TRBV6-1 and TRBJ2-7, with 9 bases identical to TRBD1. CDR1 and CDR2 from the germline V gene are MNHNS and SASEGT. CDR3 length equals 17 residues. Trimming took 3 bases from V and 2 from J; bases not matched to a gene: 11. The CDR3 sequence: CASSEFLGQGLTYEQYF. DNA of the CDR3: TGTGCCAGCAGTGAGTTCTTAGGACAGGGGCTAACCTACGAGCAGTACTTC.

The J gene is TRBJ2-5, the V gene TRBV29-1, with D possibly being TRBD2 (6 bases). Trimming stripped 4 bases from V and 3 bases from J, with 15 bases between. CDR1 SQVTM and CDR2 ANQGSEA come from the germline V gene. The CDR3 runs 14 residues. DNA for the CDR3: TGCAGCGTTGGGTCCCTCGGAGGGGAAGAGACCCAGTACTTC. It is translated as CSVGSLGGEETQYF. The full variable domain, with the rest looked up from reference TRBV29-1 and TRBJ2-5, is SAVISQKPSRDICQRGTSLTIQCQVDSQVTMMFWYRQQPGQSLTLIATANQGSEATYESGFVIDKFPISRPNLTFSTLTVSNMSPEDSSIYLCSVGSLGGEETQYFGPGTRLLVL.

This rearrangement joins TRBV29-1 to TRBJ2-3, with a possible D match to TRBD2 (5 bases). Germline-derived CDR1 and CDR2 are SQVTM and ANQGSEA. This CDR3 contains 14 residues. Deletions cut 6 bases from V and 1 base from J, with 14 bases between. The CDR3 DNA reads TGCAGCGTACAAGTTGGACTCCGCACAGATACGCAGTATTTT. Translated: CSVQVGLRTDTQYF.

The chain links TRBV2 to TRBJ1-2; D is undetermined. CDR3 length equals 11 residues. With 6 bases removed from V and 4 bases from J, the gap between germline ends came to 6 bases. Germline V gives CDR1 SNHLY, CDR2 FYNNEI. This CDR3 is CASRQIYGYTF. The DNA of the CDR3 is TGTGCCAGCAGGCAGATCTATGGCTACACCTTC. The whole variable domain, remainder taken from reference TRBV2 and TRBJ1-2, is EPEVTQTPSHQVTQMGQEVILRCVPISNHLYFYWYRQILGQKVEFLVSFYNNEISEKSEIFDDQFSVERPDGSNFTLKIRSTKLEDSAMYFCASRQIYGYTFGSGTRLTVV.

This clone has a handful of counts. The chain carries TRBV27 and TRBJ1-2; TRBD1 might be the D (5 bases). The CDR3 sequence is 18 residues long. Germline CDR1 MNHEY, CDR2 SMNVEV (reference sequence). Trimming took 2 bases from V and 4 from J, leaving 23 bases between them. CDR3 in amino acids: CASSLTKRGGLSFYGYTF. CDR3 bases: TGTGCCAGCAGTTTAACAAAGCGGGGGGGTTTGAGCTTCTATGGCTACACCTTC.

J is TRBJ2-3 and V is TRBV7-9; 7 positions match TRBD2. The CDR3 covers 16 residues. The V gene's germline CDR1 is SEHNR and CDR2 FQNEAQ (reference sequence). V shed 2 bases, J shed 2 bases, and the junction held 7 bases outside the gene matches. Here the CDR3 reads CASSLLSGGTTDTQYF. In DNA form, the CDR3 reads TGTGCCAGCAGCTTACTGTCCGGGGGGACCACAGATACGCAGTATTTT.

This clone was detected a few times. The CDR3 DNA is TGCGCCAGCAGCTTGAACCAGGGGGACACCGGGGAGCTGTTTTTT. It translates to CASSLNQGDTGELFF. The chain couples TRBV5-1 to TRBJ2-2, with 7 bases identical to TRBD1. The CDR3 contains 15 residues. Germline V lookup: CDR1 SGHRS, CDR2 YFSETQ. The V gene end was trimmed by 1 base and the J gene end by 3 bases; junction bases not matched to a gene: 3.

The chain is built from TRBV28 and TRBJ2-7; possibly TRBD1 for D (6 bases). The CDR3 runs to 16 residues. The ends were cut back, 2 bases at V and 3 bases at J, with 17 bases in the middle. Germline values: CDR1 MDHEN, CDR2 SYDVKM. CDR3: CASSLGSTGTNYEQYF. The CDR3 bases are TGTGCCAGCAGTTTAGGGTCAACAGGGACCAACTACGAGCAGTACTTC.

The V gene is TRBV18, the J gene TRBJ2-1; weak D call: TRBD2 (6 bases). V lost 4 bases, J lost 10 bases, and 14 bases lay in between. The germline V gene encodes CDR1 KGHSH and CDR2 LQKENI. The CDR3 runs 13 residues. The CDR3 region has the DNA TGTGCCAGCTCACAGGGCGGGGACCGGGAGCAGTTCTTC. This gives the protein CASSQGGDREQFF.

The chain joins TRBV4-1 to TRBJ2-5, with a possible D match to TRBD1 (6 bases). This CDR3 has 15 amino acids. The V gene lost 0 bases and the J gene lost 4 bases, with 12 bases spanning the gap. Germline V gene data show CDR1 as MGHRA and CDR2 as YSYEKL. CDR3 residues: CASSQDPTGGETQYF. As DNA, the CDR3 is TGCGCCAGCAGCCAAGATCCGACAGGAGGAGAGACCCAGTACTTC.

This sequence joins TRBV7-9 and TRBJ1-2; TRBD1 is a possible D gene (5 bases). V gave up 5 bases and J gave up 4 bases, with 17 bases separating them. Looked up from germline, CDR1 is SEHNR and CDR2 is FQNEAQ (reference sequence). The CDR3 is made up of 15 amino acids. CDR3 sequence reads: CASSRGEGRTYGYTF. For the CDR3, the DNA is TGTGCCAGCAGCCGGGGGGAAGGTCGGACCTATGGCTACACCTTC.